The TCR beta chain described here comes from a study of T cell responses to AZD1222 COVID-19 vaccine. The data were produced by immunoSEQ multiplex PCR, yet TCRdb's version contains in-frame clones alone and is incomplete. Here the sample spans under 100,000 clones, roughly 90% being singletons. V lost 4 bases, J lost 5 bases, and 5 bases stayed unmatched. Per the germline V gene, CDR1 is MDHEN and CDR2 is SYDVKM. The CDR3 runs 15 residues. The rearrangement joins TRBV28 to TRBJ2-5; 12 bases fit TRBD1. The clonotype comes from an adult who received the AZD1222 COVID-19 vaccine. Sequencing was performed on peripheral blood, taken 28 days after the second AZD1222 dose. The CDR3 nucleotides read TGTGCCAGCAGTTCGGGACAGGGGGCAGTTGAGACCCAGTACTTC. This sequence encodes CASSSGQGAVETQYF.